The 17 T cell receptor beta chains in this list originate from one sample, sequenced in a study of OX40 agonist ivuxolimab in advanced cancers. TCRdb's copy holds only in-frame clones and misses some; the assay was immunoSEQ multiplex PCR. This table holds under 85,000 clones, around 87% found once. Source: CD4+ or CD8+ T cells sorted from blood, taken in a trial of the OX40 agonist ivuxolimab. The receptors were gathered from an adult with an advanced solid tumor such as melanoma, head and neck, liver or kidney cancer.

This chain connects TRBV6-5 to TRBJ2-3; 11 bases line up with TRBD2. The CDR3 has 14 amino acids. Per the germline V gene, CDR1 is MNHEY and CDR2 is SVGAGI. Unmatched junction bases numbered 1, after V lost 5 bases and J lost 3 bases. For the CDR3, the DNA is TGTGCCAGCAGTACTAGCGGGAGTACAGATACGCAGTATTTT. It specifies CASSTSGSTDTQYF.

The chain joins TRBV18 to TRBJ2-7; 10 nucleotides match TRBD2. This CDR3 is built from 15 residues. Germline V lookup: CDR1 KGHSH, CDR2 LQKENI. V shed 3 bases, J shed 4 bases, and the junction held 6 bases outside the gene matches. Written as DNA, the CDR3 is TGTGCCAGCTCACCGGCTAGCGGGAGTTTATACGAGCAGTACTTC. Translated: CASSPASGSLYEQYF.

V is TRBV19 and J is TRBJ2-7, with TRBD1 matching 9 bases. The germline V gene encodes CDR1 LNHDA and CDR2 SQIVND (reference sequence). Unmatched junction bases numbered 3, after V lost 1 base and J lost 2 bases. The CDR3 totals 15 residues. CDR3 amino acids: CASSIAGQGTYEQYF. CDR3 DNA sequence: TGTGCCAGTAGTATAGCCGGACAGGGGACCTACGAGCAGTACTTC.

V and J are TRBV11-2 and TRBJ1-4, with a possible D match to TRBD1 (6 bases). This CDR3 is 15 amino acids long. Germline CDR1 is SGHAT and CDR2 is FQNNGV. V gave up 5 bases and J gave up 8 bases, with 18 bases separating them. The CDR3 DNA reads TGTGCCAGCAGCGTCGCGTGGGGGGCAGGGGAAAAACTGTTTTTT. Translating it yields CASSVAWGAGEKLFF.

V is TRBV18 and J is TRBJ1-1; the D is unclear. The ends were cut back, 0 bases at V and 1 base at J, with 9 bases in the middle. The CDR3 is 15 residues long. Germline V gives CDR1 KGHSH, CDR2 LQKENI. The CDR3 region has the DNA TGTGCCAGCTCACCACCCAGCGGGAGGAACACTGAAGCTTTCTTT. It codes for CASSPPSGRNTEAFF.

V is TRBV28 and J is TRBJ1-4; D is ambiguous. V gave up 8 bases and J gave up 5 bases, with 6 bases separating them. This CDR3 comprises 11 residues. Germline V gene data show CDR1 as MDHEN and CDR2 as SYDVKM. The CDR3 loop reads CASLLNEKLFF. CDR3 coding DNA: TGTGCCAGCCTATTAAATGAAAAACTGTTTTTT.

The gene calls are TRBV19 and TRBJ2-3; D may match TRBD1 or TRBD2 (6 bases each). This CDR3 spans 14 amino acids. The V end was cut by 4 bases, the J end by 7 bases, with 15 bases between. CDR1 and CDR2 from the germline V gene are LNHDA and SQIVND (reference sequence). The CDR3 reads CASSRLGGVNTQYF. CDR3 in DNA: TGTGCCAGTAGTAGACTAGGGGGAGTGAATACGCAGTATTTT.

The chain uses TRBV5-5 and TRBJ2-3, with 7 bases fitting TRBD1. The junction had 11 bases not matched to a gene; V was cut back by 4 bases and J by 3 bases. Germline V CDR1 and CDR2: SGHKS, YYEKEE (reference sequence). The CDR3 is made up of 16 amino acids. The CDR3 DNA reads TGTGCCAGCAGCCAAGTGGCGTCGACAGGGACAGATACGCAGTATTTT. Translating gives CASSQVASTGTDTQYF.

The rearrangement uses TRBV6-1 and TRBJ1-4; D remains ambiguous. This CDR3 has 14 amino acids. The V end lost 8 bases, the J end lost 0 bases, and 10 bases lay between the germline ends. The germline CDR1 and CDR2 sequences are MNHNS and SASEGT. Here the CDR3 DNA reads TGTGCCAGCGATACTGGGGCAACTAATGAAAAACTGTTTTTT. It translates to CASDTGATNEKLFF.

The CDR3 coding sequence is TGTGCCAGTAGCCCGGGCCCGGGCCAGCCCCAGCATTTT. Translating gives CASSPGPGQPQHF. The chain joins TRBV19 to TRBJ1-5; D is uncertain. The CDR3 is made up of 13 amino acids. V gave up 6 bases and J gave up 7 bases, with 13 bases separating them. CDR1 is LNHDA, CDR2 SQIVND, per germline (reference sequence).

V is TRBV9 and J is TRBJ2-1; 8 bases are a match to TRBD1. V lost 3 bases, J lost 4 bases, and 6 bases stayed unmatched. Per germline, CDR1 SGDLS and CDR2 YYNGEE. CDR3 length: 15 residues. CDR3 amino acids: CASSAGQGIYNEQFF. The CDR3 coding sequence is TGTGCCAGCAGCGCCGGACAGGGTATATACAATGAGCAGTTCTTC.

This chain connects TRBV7-2 to TRBJ2-1; possible D gene TRBD2, 5 bases. Germline CDR1 is SGHTA and CDR2 is FQGNSA. Trimming left V 8 bases short and J 4 bases short, with 12 bases between. CDR3 length: 13 residues. The CDR3 coding sequence is TGTGCCAGCGGCCCCCGGGGTTACAATGAGCAGTTCTTC. Translation: CASGPRGYNEQFF.

The chain has TRBV2 and TRBJ2-7, with TRBD1 matching 11 bases. With 5 bases clipped from V and 3 bases from J, the junction kept 6 bases outside the gene matches. The germline V gene encodes CDR1 SNHLY and CDR2 FYNNEI. The CDR3 runs to 15 residues. CDR3 in DNA: TGTGCCAGCAGTCTCATGGGGACAGGGGGCTACGAGCAGTACTTC. Translated, it gives CASSLMGTGGYEQYF.

The chain recombines TRBV5-4 with TRBJ2-1, with TRBD2 matching over 10 bases. From germline, CDR1 is SGHNT and CDR2 YYREEE (reference sequence). The CDR3 contains 16 residues. Losses at the gene ends were 3 bases for V and 7 bases for J; bases not matched to a gene: 10. In nucleotides, the CDR3 is TGTGCCAGCAGCTGGGGTGGGCTAGCGGGGGATAATGAGCAGTTCTTC. This translates into CASSWGGLAGDNEQFF.

Concerning this clone: Other DNA sequences of this sample code for an identical CDR3. V gene TRBV18 combines with J gene TRBJ1-5; D gene ambiguous. The germline gives CDR1 KGHSH, CDR2 LQKENI. The V gene lost 2 bases and the J gene lost 2 bases, with 10 bases spanning the gap. The CDR3 extends over 15 amino acids. Here the CDR3 reads CASSPTGSGNQPQHF. In nucleotides, the CDR3 is TGTGCCAGCTCACCAACCGGCAGCGGCAATCAGCCCCAGCATTTT. Together with reference TRBV18 and TRBJ1-5, the CDR3 gives the full variable domain: NAGVMQNPRHLVRRRGQEARLRCSPMKGHSHVYWYRQLPEEGLKFMVYLQKENIIDESGMPKERFSAEFPKEGPSILRIQQVVRGDSAAYFCASSPTGSGNQPQHFGDGTRLSIL.

This chain links TRBV6-5 with TRBJ2-3, with unresolved D. The germline V and J ends were trimmed by 6 bases and 2 bases, with 6 bases remaining between them. Per the germline V gene, CDR1 is MNHEY and CDR2 is SVGAGI. This CDR3 has 12 residues. The chain's CDR3 is CASRALTDTQYF. The CDR3 nucleotides read TGTGCCAGCAGAGCCCTCACAGATACGCAGTATTTT.

V gene TRBV18 combines with J gene TRBJ2-3; 7 bases are shared with TRBD1. J gave up 2 bases and V 2 bases, and 13 bases lay outside the gene matches. The CDR3 covers 18 residues. Germline V CDR1 and CDR2: KGHSH, LQKENI. The CDR3 DNA reads TGTGCCAGCTCACCAAGGACAGGTGAGGGAGCGGCCACAGATACGCAGTATTTT. Encoded protein: CASSPRTGEGAATDTQYF.